This T cell receptor (beta chain) appears in the sequencing data of a study of cytomegalovirus exposure and HLA in healthy donors. Background on the study: Among the roughly 400 genotyped donors, 70% to 85% were placed in the Caucasian-associated ancestry cluster. Broader study findings: V segments that were indistinguishable, TRBV6-2 and TRBV6-3 among them, were omitted from analysis. The authors listed 150 to 200 TCR beta chains as cytomegalovirus-associated.

PCR involved 60 Vbeta and 13 Jbeta primers. TCRdb's copy holds only in-frame clones and misses some; the assay was immunoSEQ multiplex PCR. The sample has about 100,000 clones; under 80% are singletons. Germline V lookup: CDR1 MGHDK, CDR2 SYGVNS. This CDR3 is 14 amino acids long. Trimming removed 3 bases at V and 5 bases at J, with 14 bases between. With respect to this clone: The antigen remains undetermined.

The source material was PBMCs. The clonotype was recovered from a middle-aged man in good health and CMV-seropositive. The rearrangement uses TRBV25-1 and TRBJ2-7; D perhaps matches TRBD1 (6 bases). In DNA form, the CDR3 reads TGTGCCAGCAGTGACTTCGCCAGGGGCCACGAGCAGTACTTC. This encodes CASSDFARGHEQYF.